This T cell receptor beta chain was documented in a study of cytomegalovirus exposure and HLA in healthy donors. Across the study: Falling in the Caucasian-associated ancestry cluster were 81% of under 450 genotyped donors.

The PCR was carried out with 60 Vbeta primers and 13 Jbeta primers. Original analysis: An analysis that came later counted 80 million or so unique TCR beta chains, approximately 12 million shared. Clones were read by immunoSEQ multiplex PCR, and TCRdb kept only the in-frame ones, dropping some. V and J calls and clone size follow that table, whereas D and trimming were derived from the DNA. The table lists 170,000 or so clones, 80% of them singletons, with roughly 5% in the top ten. The germline CDR1 and CDR2 sequences are LNHDA and SQIVND (reference sequence). The ends lost 7 bases at V and 4 bases at J; junction bases unmatched: 5. The CDR3 loop spans 13 amino acids. The sample holds a few counts of this clone.

The TCR sequence derives from a middle-aged man in good health and CMV-seronegative. The rearrangement uses TRBV19 and TRBJ1-2; 8 bases are shared with TRBD1. Material for sequencing was PBMCs. The CDR3 DNA reads as TGTGCCAGTACCGCCGGGACAGGCTATGGCTACACCTTC. Translated: CASTAGTGYGYTF.